The source of this T cell receptor beta chain is a study of blood T cells in healthy people across ages. The CDR3 loop spans 12 amino acids. Germline assignment: CDR1 SSHAT and CDR2 FNYEAQ (reference sequence). Primed by a sample-barcoded 5' primer and a J-beta primer mix, a second PCR proceeded for about 6 to 12 cycles. TCRdb re-called the 5' RACE reads with MiXCR, one entry per CDR3 protein. The sample holds 1.5 million to 1.9 million distinct CDR3 sequences, approximately 42% seen once. This clonotype turned up a few times. Relative to the germline gene, one junction end is altered; a read error may explain this.

The chain carries TRBV7-7 and TRBJ2-5; D is uncertain. Sample: blood. This sequence originates from a woman younger than 35 in good health. This CDR3 reads CASSFFLGEQYF. The DNA for the CDR3 is TGTGCTAGCAGCTTTTTCTTAGGTGAGCAGTACTTC.